Below, 5 T cell receptor beta chains from the same sample are listed, as sequenced in a study of OX40 agonist ivuxolimab in advanced cancers. Produced via immunoSEQ multiplex PCR; TCRdb's table is partial and in-frame only. The sample records 60,000 to 75,000 clones, about four fifths being singletons. The sequenced sample was CD4+ or CD8+ T cells sorted from blood, obtained in a trial of the OX40 agonist ivuxolimab. The receptor source for this set is an adult with an advanced solid tumor such as melanoma, head and neck, liver or kidney cancer.

This clone was seen only once. The genes are TRBV6-5 and TRBJ2-7; D remains unclear. The CDR3 length is 12 residues. Germline V gene sequence: CDR1 MNHEY, CDR2 SVGAGI. Trimming took off 6 bases at V and 0 bases at J, with 6 bases between the two ends. CDR3 sequence: CASSGSSYEQYF. In DNA form, the CDR3 reads TGTGCCAGCAGCGGCAGCTCCTACGAGCAGTACTTC.

This chain links TRBV4-1 with TRBJ1-1, with TRBD1 as a possible D gene (5 bases). Trimming stripped 4 bases from V and 8 bases from J, with 20 bases between. The CDR3 sequence is 15 residues long. The germline CDR1 and CDR2 sequences are MGHRA and YSYEKL. Written as DNA, the CDR3 is TGCGCCAGCAGCCCCTCAGTGCCCCGGGGGGACGAAGCTTTCTTT. Translated: CASSPSVPRGDEAFF.

This chain links TRBV7-8 with TRBJ2-7, with 11 bases matching TRBD2. CDR1 is SGHVS, CDR2 FQNEAQ, per germline. The CDR3 contains 18 residues. Unmatched junction bases numbered 13, after V lost 5 bases and J lost 1 base. The CDR3 spells CASSPPAGVAGGSYEQYF. CDR3 nucleotides: TGTGCCAGCAGCCCCCCCGCCGGGGTAGCGGGGGGGTCCTACGAGCAGTACTTC.

This clone has only a few counts. The chain combines TRBV2 with TRBJ2-1; the match to TRBD2 covers 9 bases. The germline V gene encodes CDR1 SNHLY and CDR2 FYNNEI. Trimming removed 4 bases from V and 4 bases from J; junction bases left unmatched: 2. CDR3 length: 14 residues. The CDR3 spells CASSVTSGYNEQFF. The CDR3, as DNA: TGTGCCAGCAGTGTAACTAGCGGGTACAATGAGCAGTTCTTC.

V and J are TRBV4-3 and TRBJ2-2, with 10 bases aligning to TRBD2. Per the germline V gene, CDR1 is LGHNA and CDR2 is YSLEER. The CDR3 contains 18 residues. Unmatched junction bases numbered 9, after V lost 1 base and J lost 4 bases. The CDR3 region has the DNA TGCGCCAGCAGCCAAGGCCCGGGAAGCGGGGGGGCCACCGGGGAGCTGTTTTTT. Protein product: CASSQGPGSGGATGELFF.